This T cell receptor beta chain was sequenced during a study of shared clonotypes between healthy human individuals. Study-wide results and caveats: The small donor group covered limited genetic and exposure diversity. Memory subsets had estimated richness that was generally smaller than that of naive subsets.

The repertoire was sequenced with immunoSEQ multiplex PCR; TCRdb's copy has only in-frame clones and lacks some. The sample holds around 1.5 million clones, 95% to 99% seen once. The CDR3 has 12 amino acids. Germline loops: CDR1 SGHVS, CDR2 FNYEAQ. The V end was cut by 5 bases, the J end by 0 bases, with 4 bases between. As to this clone: As yet, its antigen is unknown. This same CDR3 is encoded by further DNA sequences in the sample.

Donation came from healthy HIV-negative adults that had no recent acute infections or vaccinations. Sequences were obtained from naive CD4+ T cells sorted from blood. Subset meaning: CD45RA+ positively selected. The sequence derives from a man aged 30 to 45 in good health. The chain carries TRBV7-6 and TRBJ2-5; D is unresolved. The CDR3 is CASSRYQETQYF. In DNA, the CDR3 is TGTGCCAGCAGCCGGTACCAAGAGACCCAGTACTTC.